This TCR beta chain came from a study of regulatory T cells in long-lasting Graves disease. Stated time point: newly diagnosed GD, antithyroid drugs for less than 3 months. The TCR library used RNA extracted from PBMCs. Diagnoses of Graves' disease were made by American Thyroid Association guidelines. This clonotype was detected many times. To make TCR beta libraries, researchers used iRepertoire HTBI primers and Arm-PCR of CDR3 regions. TCRdb reprocessed the multiplex PCR reads with MiXCR, giving one entry per CDR3 protein. The profile covers 200,000 to 250,000 distinct CDR3 sequences, with roughly 21% appearing a single time and about 15% taken by the ten largest. The CDR3 has 15 amino acids. V was pared by 6 bases and J by 1 base, with 16 bases between.

The sample consisted of peripheral blood mononuclear cells (PBMCs), taken at new diagnosis, from a patient treated with antithyroid drugs. The source is a female donor with Graves disease. The V gene is TRBV12-3 or TRBV12-4, the J gene TRBJ2-7, with D perhaps TRBD1 (6 bases). The CDR3 DNA reads as TGTGCCAGCAGCACCGATCCCGACAGGTCCTACGAGCAGTACTTC. It is translated as CASSTDPDRSYEQYF.